This paragraph covers one T cell receptor (beta chain) sequence. What it recognizes is unknown. CDR3 length equals 13 residues. The germline gives CDR1 MNHEY, CDR2 SVGAGI. V shed 6 bases and J shed 0 bases, with 8 bases lying between them. TCRdb keeps only in-frame clones here, not all; method: immunoSEQ multiplex PCR. Among about 100,000 clones listed, 80% were seen once. Single viable CD3+CD4+CD8-CD45RO+ cells were sorted as the memory CD4+ T cells. Total CD4+ T cells were enriched by CD4 positive selection. The source of the sample is a study of memory CD4+ T cells and cytomegalovirus serostatus. Looking at the study overall: Donors were healthy Belgian adults, several CMV seropositive and 24 seronegative. Study-wide findings and caveats: CD4+ memory repertoires contained about two fifths of the roughly 150 reported CMV TCRbeta sequences.

The chain carries TRBV6-5 and TRBJ1-1; D ambiguous. The TCR comes from an adult in good health and CMV-seropositive. The sequencing input was memory CD4+ T cells from blood. The DNA of the CDR3 is TGTGCCAGCAGGGAGCATTTGAACACTGAAGCTTTCTTT. Its protein product is CASREHLNTEAFF.